This T cell receptor (beta chain) was profiled in a study of T cells in Graves' hyperthyroidism and ophthalmopathy. Study context: Peripheral blood was acquired at first diagnosis, ahead of any therapy whatsoever.

This clonotype has just a few counts. The antigen remains undetermined. The CDR3 regions of TCR beta were amplified from RNA transcripts. TCR CDR3 underwent first-round RT-PCR with the HTBI primer set. TCRdb re-called the multiplex PCR reads with MiXCR, one entry per CDR3 protein. Of a few hundred thousand distinct CDR3 sequences listed, roughly 15% are singletons. Study results and caveats: The model made its ophthalmopathy prediction, and onset followed a median about 6.8 months later.

PBMCs were derived from 9.5 to 10 ml fresh peripheral blood. This TCR was sampled from a middle-aged woman with Graves' ophthalmopathy. Sequenced sample: blood.

The chain's CDR3 is CASSALRENSPLHF. CDR3 nucleotide sequence: TGTGCCAGCAGTGCGTTGAGGGAAAATTCACCCCTCCACTTT. This chain links TRBV2 with TRBJ1-6; D gene unclear. V lost 4 bases, J lost 7 bases, and 11 bases lay in between. Germline V CDR1 and CDR2: SNHLY, FYNNEI. There are 14 residues in the CDR3.